These 20 T cell receptor beta chains were sequenced from one sample in a study of blood T cell repertoires in COVID-19. Some clones are missing from TCRdb's copy, which holds only in-frame ones; the method was immunoSEQ multiplex PCR. The sample has around 160,000 clones, more than 80% seen once. Sequencing was done on a sample of peripheral blood. The receptor source for this set is a human donor in a cohort sampled during active COVID-19.

The chain carries TRBV14 and TRBJ1-2, with TRBD1 identical over 7 bases. V dropped 6 bases and J dropped 7; count of bases not matched to a gene: 8. The CDR3 runs 13 residues. Germline loops: CDR1 SGHDN, CDR2 FVKESK. CDR3 nucleotide sequence: TGTGCCAGCAGACCTACAGGGGCCCTTGGCTACACCTTC. Translated, it gives CASRPTGALGYTF. The variable domain in full, with the rest retrieved from reference TRBV14 and TRBJ1-2, is EAGVTQFPSHSVIEKGQTVTLRCDPISGHDNLYWYRRVMGKEIKFLLHFVKESKQDESGMPNNRFLAERTGGTYSTLKVQPAELEDSGVYFCASRPTGALGYTFGSGTRLTVV.

The chain joins TRBV5-8 to TRBJ2-5; 11 positions agree with TRBD2. From germline, CDR1 is SGHTS and CDR2 YDEGEE. CDR3 size: 15 residues. The ends lost 4 bases at V and 1 base at J; junction bases unmatched: 3. The CDR3 sequence is CASSPGTSGQETQYF. The CDR3 region has the DNA TGTGCCAGCAGCCCAGGGACTAGCGGCCAAGAGACCCAGTACTTC.

The sample holds a few counts of this clone. The chain carries TRBV7-9 and TRBJ1-2; D possibly corresponds to TRBD1 (6 bases). This CDR3 has 12 amino acids. The germline gives CDR1 SEHNR, CDR2 FQNEAQ (reference sequence). Trimming removed 5 bases at V and 11 bases at J, with 15 bases between. CDR3 in amino acids: CASSNGGQSYTF. CDR3 coding DNA: TGTGCCAGCAGCAATGGAGGACAGTCGTACACCTTC.

The CDR3 is CATSDSRGRREKLFF. The CDR3 bases are TGTGCCACCAGTGATTCCAGGGGGCGGCGGGAAAAACTGTTTTTT. This chain links TRBV24-1 with TRBJ1-4; 8 nucleotides line up with TRBD1. The trim removed 2 bases at V and 8 bases at J, leaving 6 bases unmatched. The CDR3 loop spans 15 amino acids. Germline values: CDR1 KGHDR, CDR2 SFDVKD.

The V gene is TRBV7-2, the J gene TRBJ2-5; D is uncertain. Trimming stripped 1 base from V and 7 bases from J, with 13 bases between. The CDR3 sequence is 14 residues long. CDR1 and CDR2 from the germline V gene are SGHTA and FQGNSA. The CDR3 protein is CASSLDSYDPTQYF. DNA for the CDR3: TGTGCCAGCAGCTTAGATAGCTACGATCCGACCCAGTACTTC.

On this clone itself: Within the sample, other DNA sequences also encode this same CDR3. The J gene is TRBJ2-1, the V gene TRBV19; D might be TRBD2 (5 bases). Germline CDR1 and CDR2: LNHDA and SQIVND (reference sequence). This CDR3 region has 15 residues. V dropped 5 bases and J dropped 0 bases, with 11 bases sitting between them. Here the CDR3 reads CASSPSGSSYNEQFF. In DNA form, the CDR3 reads TGTGCCAGTAGTCCGTCGGGAAGCTCCTACAATGAGCAGTTCTTC.

The rearrangement links TRBV11-2 to TRBJ2-5; TRBD2 matches at 11 bases. V dropped 3 bases and J dropped 5; count of bases not matched to a gene: 5. Looked up from germline, CDR1 is SGHAT and CDR2 is FQNNGV. The CDR3 runs 15 residues. CDR3 residues: CASSFSGGAYETQYF. CDR3 DNA sequence: TGTGCCAGCAGCTTTAGCGGGGGGGCCTATGAGACCCAGTACTTC.

The sample holds a few counts of this clone. J is TRBJ2-7 and V is TRBV9; D might be TRBD2 (6 bases). Looked up from germline, CDR1 is SGDLS and CDR2 is YYNGEE. This CDR3 is 13 amino acids long. Trimming cost V 0 bases and J 6 bases, with 10 bases left between them. The CDR3 sequence: CASSVVGGIEQYF. The DNA of the CDR3 is TGTGCCAGCAGCGTAGTTGGGGGGATCGAGCAGTACTTC.

The rearrangement uses TRBV24-1 and TRBJ2-1, with TRBD1 matching 7 bases. This CDR3 contains 11 residues. From germline, CDR1 is KGHDR and CDR2 SFDVKD. J was trimmed by 8 bases and V by 9 bases; bases with no gene match: 3. In DNA form, the CDR3 reads TGTGCCACCGGAGACAGGGATGAGCAGTTCTTC. Protein product: CATGDRDEQFF.

The chain's CDR3 is CASSYQRLPLYNEQFF. The CDR3 coding sequence is TGTGCCAGCAGTTACCAGAGACTGCCCCTCTACAATGAGCAGTTCTTC. The chain couples TRBV6-5 to TRBJ2-1, with D unclear. V lost 2 bases and J 3 bases, leaving 14 bases between the germline ends. From germline, CDR1 is MNHEY and CDR2 SVGAGI. This CDR3 comprises 16 residues.

V usage is TRBV5-5 and J usage is TRBJ2-3; 12 bases match TRBD1. V lost 3 bases to trimming and J lost 1 base; unmatched junction nucleotides: 9. Germline CDR1 SGHKS, CDR2 YYEKEE (reference sequence). The CDR3 loop spans 18 amino acids. As DNA, the CDR3 is TGTGCCAGCAGCTGGGGACAGGGGGCACTAGCGGGCACAGATACGCAGTATTTT. As protein: CASSWGQGALAGTDTQYF.

This clone has only one observation. This chain connects TRBV5-1 to TRBJ2-2; TRBD1 aligns across 9 bases. The trim removed 4 bases at V and 5 bases at J, leaving 6 bases unmatched. Germline CDR1 and CDR2: SGHRS and YFSETQ. The CDR3 has 15 amino acids. The CDR3 bases are TGCGCCAGCAGCCCTCCCGGGACAGGGACCGGGGAGCTGTTTTTT. Amino acid sequence: CASSPPGTGTGELFF. Together with reference TRBV5-1 and TRBJ2-2, the CDR3 gives the full variable domain: KAGVTQTPRYLIKTRGQQVTLSCSPISGHRSVSWYQQTPGQGLQFLFEYFSETQRNKGNFPGRFSGRQFSNSRSEMNVSTLELGDSALYLCASSPPGTGTGELFFGEGSRLTVL.

This clone was recorded only once. V and J are TRBV18 and TRBJ1-1; TRBD1 matches 7 bases. CDR3 size: 15 residues. The J segment lost 2 bases and the V segment lost 8 bases, leaving 11 bases of the junction unmatched. In germline, CDR1 is KGHSH, CDR2 LQKENI. CDR3 in DNA: TGTGCCAGCACGACGGCCGGGACAGCTAACACTGAAGCTTTCTTT. It translates to CASTTAGTANTEAFF.

This clone was seen repeatedly, ten times or more. The chain has TRBV7-9 and TRBJ2-3; the match to TRBD2 covers 12 bases. Germline V gene sequence: CDR1 SEHNR, CDR2 FQNEAQ (reference sequence). The CDR3 sequence is 17 residues long. After removal of 1 base from V and 6 bases from J, the junction contained 8 bases not matched to a gene. Here the CDR3 reads CASSLGGTSGYEDTQYF. CDR3 in DNA: TGTGCCAGCAGCTTAGGGGGGACTAGCGGGTACGAGGATACGCAGTATTTT.

The CDR3 region has the DNA TGCGCCAGCAGCCAATGGGGAGGAAACACCGGGGAGCTGTTTTTT. Protein: CASSQWGGNTGELFF. J is TRBJ2-2 and V is TRBV4-3; TRBD2 might be the D (6 bases). The CDR3 has 15 amino acids. V was shortened by 2 bases and J by 2 bases, with 9 bases between the two germline ends. Germline V gene data show CDR1 as LGHNA and CDR2 as YSLEER.

The chain employs TRBV5-6 and TRBJ2-7, with TRBD1 identical over 9 bases. V was clipped by 0 bases and J by 6 bases; unmatched bases: 13. Germline V gives CDR1 SGHDT, CDR2 YYEEEE. This CDR3 contains 17 residues. The CDR3 DNA sequence: TGTGCCAGCAGCTTGGGGACAGGGGTCCAGGCCGCGAGCGAGCAGTACTTC. Its translation: CASSLGTGVQAASEQYF.

The chain carries TRBV7-2 and TRBJ2-3; TRBD1 matches at 8 bases. The CDR3 is made up of 19 amino acids. Germline V CDR1 and CDR2: SGHTA, FQGNSA. The V gene end was trimmed by 4 bases and the J gene end by 1 base; junction bases not matched to a gene: 16. CDR3 sequence (DNA): TGTGCCAGCAGCTCCCACGGGACAGGCGGCACAGTAGGCACAGATACGCAGTATTTT. Translation gives CASSSHGTGGTVGTDTQYF.

This rearrangement joins TRBV5-6 to TRBJ2-7; D remains unclear. Germline V gene lookup returns CDR1 SGHDT and CDR2 YYEEEE. The CDR3 sequence is 13 residues long. V was clipped by 0 bases and J by 4 bases, with 8 bases between them. CDR3 protein: CASSLAVSYEQYF. CDR3 sequence (DNA): TGTGCCAGCAGCTTGGCAGTCTCTTACGAGCAGTACTTC.

A single count supports this clone. At one boundary the junction diverges from the germline segment, which might be a read error. The rearrangement uses TRBV11-2 and TRBJ2-7; a weak D match, TRBD1 (5 bases). CDR1 SGHAT and CDR2 FQNNGV come from the germline V gene. CDR3 length: 15 residues. The CDR3 DNA reads TGTGCCAGCAGCTTACGGGCAGGGTTCTCCAACGAGCAGTACTTC. Translating it yields CASSLRAGFSNEQYF.

V gene TRBV13 combines with J gene TRBJ2-2; 8 bases fit TRBD1. The trim removed 6 bases at V and 5 bases at J, leaving 11 bases unmatched. Per the germline V gene, CDR1 is PRHDT and CDR2 is FYEKMQ (reference sequence). The CDR3 spans 16 residues. The CDR3 reads CASRIGQGARTGELFF. The CDR3 bases are TGTGCCAGCAGGATCGGGCAGGGGGCCCGAACCGGGGAGCTGTTTTTT.